One and the same sample provided the 28 T cell receptor beta chains below, sequenced in a study of blood T cell repertoires in COVID-19. This table comes from immunoSEQ multiplex PCR, and its TCRdb copy is limited to in-frame clones, with some not included. Here the sample spans approximately 200,000 clones, around nine tenths being singletons. The sequenced sample was PBMCs or T cells enriched from blood (not recorded which). These receptors all come from a woman younger than 45 who had been exposed to COVID-19.

V is TRBV5-6 and J is TRBJ2-7, with 7 bases fitting TRBD1. This CDR3 has 13 amino acids. V was pared by 4 bases and J by 3 bases, with 4 bases of the junction left unmatched. Germline assignment: CDR1 SGHDT and CDR2 YYEEEE. The DNA of the CDR3 is TGTGCCAGCAGCCGGGACAGAATCTACGAGCAGTACTTC. Encoded protein: CASSRDRIYEQYF. The complete variable domain, with remaining parts taken from reference TRBV5-6 and TRBJ2-7, reads DAGVTQSPTHLIKTRGQQVTLRCSPKSGHDTVSWYQQALGQGPQFIFQYYEEEERQRGNFPDRFSGHQFPNYSSELNVNALLLGDSALYLCASSRDRIYEQYFGPGTRLTVT.

The CDR3: CASSQTISKTYEQYF. The DNA of the CDR3 is TGTGCCAGCTCACAAACTATATCGAAAACCTACGAGCAGTACTTC. V gene TRBV18 combines with J gene TRBJ2-7; no definite D call. The germline V gene has CDR1 KGHSH and CDR2 LQKENI. Trimming stripped 4 bases from V and 2 bases from J, with 15 bases between. The CDR3 is made up of 15 amino acids.

This chain connects TRBV2 to TRBJ2-7; 10 bases are a match to TRBD1. The CDR3 is made up of 16 amino acids. After removal of 6 bases from V and 2 bases from J, the junction contained 10 bases not matched to a gene. The germline CDR1 and CDR2 sequences are SNHLY and FYNNEI. The CDR3 nucleotides are TGTGCCAGCAGCCCCAGACAGGGGGCGATCCCCTACGAGCAGTACTTC. Translated: CASSPRQGAIPYEQYF. Based on the CDR3 plus reference TRBV2 and TRBJ2-7, the full variable domain is EPEVTQTPSHQVTQMGQEVILRCVPISNHLYFYWYRQILGQKVEFLVSFYNNEISEKSEIFDDQFSVERPDGSNFTLKIRSTKLEDSAMYFCASSPRQGAIPYEQYFGPGTRLTVT.

This chain connects TRBV11-2 to TRBJ1-1, with a possible D match to TRBD1 (5 bases). This CDR3 is built from 15 residues. Germline V lookup: CDR1 SGHAT, CDR2 FQNNGV. V was trimmed by 5 bases and J by 2 bases, leaving 15 bases between them. The CDR3 loop is CASSPNGQINTEAFF. In DNA, the CDR3 is TGTGCCAGCAGCCCTAATGGACAAATTAACACTGAAGCTTTCTTT.

The chain joins TRBV4-1 to TRBJ1-1; a possible D gene is TRBD1 (5 bases). CDR3 size: 17 residues. V dropped 0 bases and J dropped 0 bases, with 14 bases sitting between them. Germline V gene data show CDR1 as MGHRA and CDR2 as YSYEKL. CDR3 amino acids: CASSQEAGQGLNTEAFF. In nucleotides, the CDR3 is TGCGCCAGCAGCCAAGAAGCCGGGCAGGGTCTGAACACTGAAGCTTTCTTT.

This clone was detected once. The V gene is TRBV28, the J gene TRBJ1-2; tentative D call: TRBD1 (6 bases). Germline CDR1 is MDHEN and CDR2 is SYDVKM. The CDR3 totals 15 residues. The ends were cut back, 1 base at V and 2 bases at J, with 11 bases in the middle. The CDR3 protein is CASSLLRGLNYGYTF. The CDR3 coding sequence is TGTGCCAGCAGTTTATTGCGGGGGCTCAACTATGGCTACACCTTC.

The V call is TRBV19, the J call TRBJ1-3, with TRBD1 matching 7 bases. Trimming removed 0 bases from V and 2 bases from J; junction bases left unmatched: 4. The V gene's germline CDR1 is LNHDA and CDR2 SQIVND (reference sequence). This CDR3 is built from 16 residues. CDR3 nucleotide sequence: TGTGCCAGTAGTATAGAATCGACAGGGACTGGAAACACCATATATTTT. Translation gives CASSIESTGTGNTIYF.

The chain links TRBV29-1 to TRBJ1-3; D is unresolved. Germline V gene lookup returns CDR1 SQVTM and CDR2 ANQGSEA. CDR3 size: 11 residues. Trimming stripped 7 bases from V and 8 bases from J, with 12 bases between. This CDR3 is CSAAVRDTIYF. CDR3 coding DNA: TGCAGCGCCGCCGTACGAGACACCATATATTTT.

About this clone itself: Other nucleotide sequences from this sample produce the same CDR3. The chain couples TRBV5-4 to TRBJ2-7; the match to TRBD2 covers 10 bases. The CDR3 is 14 amino acids. CDR1 and CDR2 (germline): SGHNT, YYREEE (reference sequence). J was trimmed by 0 bases and V by 4 bases; bases with no gene match: 1. CDR3 bases: TGTGCCAGCAGCCGGACTAGCGGCTCCTACGAGCAGTACTTC. It codes for CASSRTSGSYEQYF.

The gene calls are TRBV28 and TRBJ1-5, with 10 bases matching TRBD1. This CDR3 is built from 18 residues. Germline CDR1 reads MDHEN; CDR2 reads SYDVKM. V gave up 4 bases and J gave up 2 bases; unmatched junction bases: 11. CDR3 in DNA: TGTGCCAGCAGTTCTCTTAGAGCGGGACAGGGGCGCAATCAGCCCCAGCATTTT. As protein: CASSSLRAGQGRNQPQHF. Variable domain in full (rest from reference TRBV28 and TRBJ1-5): DVKVTQSSRYLVKRTGEKVFLECVQDMDHENMFWYRQDPGLGLRLIYFSYDVKMKEKGDIPEGYSVSREKKERFSLILESASTNQTSMYLCASSSLRAGQGRNQPQHFGDGTRLSIL.

This sequence joins TRBV5-1 and TRBJ1-2; TRBD1 aligns across 7 bases. After removal of 4 bases from V and 4 bases from J, the junction contained 10 bases not matched to a gene. The CDR3 sequence is 15 residues long. Germline loops: CDR1 SGHRS, CDR2 YFSETQ. The CDR3 nucleotides read TGCGCCAGCAGCATTCTACAGGGGACCGGCTATGGCTACACCTTC. It is translated as CASSILQGTGYGYTF. Supplemented by reference TRBV5-1 and TRBJ1-2, the full variable domain reads KAGVTQTPRYLIKTRGQQVTLSCSPISGHRSVSWYQQTPGQGLQFLFEYFSETQRNKGNFPGRFSGRQFSNSRSEMNVSTLELGDSALYLCASSILQGTGYGYTFGSGTRLTVV.

The chain combines TRBV3-1 (or the pseudogene TRBV3-2) with TRBJ2-7; unclear D gene. Deletions cut 0 bases from V and 0 bases from J, with 3 bases between. This CDR3 region has 13 residues. The germline gives CDR1 LGHDT, CDR2 YNNKEL (reference sequence). CDR3 coding DNA: TGTGCCAGCAGCCAAGACAGCTCCTACGAGCAGTACTTC. Its protein is CASSQDSSYEQYF.

This rearrangement joins TRBV2 to TRBJ1-1; 9 bases fit TRBD1. V shed 2 bases, J shed 1 base, and the junction held 2 bases outside the gene matches. The CDR3 sequence is 15 residues long. Germline V lookup: CDR1 SNHLY, CDR2 FYNNEI. CDR3 sequence reads: CASSETGGWNTEAFF. As DNA, the CDR3 is TGTGCCAGCAGTGAAACAGGGGGCTGGAACACTGAAGCTTTCTTT.

This rearrangement joins TRBV6-1 to TRBJ2-7; no clear D. CDR3 length: 11 residues. The germline gives CDR1 MNHNS, CDR2 SASEGT. V was trimmed by 2 bases and J by 7 bases, leaving 6 bases between them. The CDR3 coding sequence is TGTGCCAGCAGTGAACTTCTTGAGCAGTACTTC. This gives the protein CASSELLEQYF.

J is TRBJ1-4 and V is TRBV19; D may be TRBD1 (5 bases). Germline CDR1 is LNHDA and CDR2 is SQIVND (reference sequence). This CDR3 is built from 16 residues. Trimming shortened V by 3 bases and J by 3 bases, and 14 bases separated the two germline ends. CDR3 region: CASSMGLARANEKLFF. Written as DNA, the CDR3 is TGTGCCAGTAGTATGGGACTAGCGCGGGCTAATGAAAAACTGTTTTTT.

The chain carries TRBV6-1 and TRBJ2-1; 11 bases match TRBD2. Germline CDR1 MNHNS, CDR2 SASEGT. J was trimmed by 7 bases and V by 1 base; bases with no gene match: 9. The CDR3 is 17 residues long. The CDR3 DNA sequence: TGTGCCAGCAGTGAAGTCCCTAGCGGGAGGTTGAGGAATGAGCAGTTCTTC. This sequence encodes CASSEVPSGRLRNEQFF.

The chain recombines TRBV6-5 with TRBJ1-1; 9 bases agree with TRBD1. Germline V lookup: CDR1 MNHEY, CDR2 SVGAGI. V shed 6 bases, J shed 6 bases, and the junction held 8 bases outside the gene matches. The CDR3 is 14 amino acids. In DNA, the CDR3 is TGTGCCAGCAGGCCCACAGGGGGCCAGGCTGAAGCTTTCTTT. Its protein is CASRPTGGQAEAFF.

A single count supports this clone. V gene TRBV30 combines with J gene TRBJ1-4; D might be TRBD1 (5 bases). This CDR3 has 14 amino acids. CDR1 is GTSNPN and CDR2 is SVGIG in the germline V gene (reference sequence). Trimming removed 2 bases from V and 7 bases from J, with 14 bases in between. The CDR3 DNA reads as TGTGCCTGGAGTACTGGACATGGAAGTGAAAAACTGTTTTTT. It specifies CAWSTGHGSEKLFF.

This chain connects TRBV28 to TRBJ1-2, with 7 bases lining up with TRBD1. V lost 2 bases, J lost 7 bases, and 10 bases stayed unmatched. CDR1 and CDR2 (germline): MDHEN, SYDVKM. CDR3 length: 15 residues. The CDR3 region has the DNA TGTGCCAGCAGTTTACTCGACAGGGTTTTTGGTGGCTACACCTTC. Protein: CASSLLDRVFGGYTF.

The chain joins TRBV2 to TRBJ1-2; 7 bases fit TRBD1. Germline CDR1 SNHLY, CDR2 FYNNEI. The CDR3 length is 17 residues. Germline trimming cut 7 bases from V and 7 bases from J; bases unmatched to any gene: 21. The CDR3 nucleotides are TGTGCCAGCAATAAGGCCCCCAATAGAGGGGGCTCCTCTGGCTACACCTTC. The encoded protein is CASNKAPNRGGSSGYTF.

This rearrangement joins TRBV11-2 to TRBJ2-1; the D gene is possibly TRBD1 (6 bases). Trimming cost V 6 bases and J 0 bases, with 12 bases left between them. The germline V gene has CDR1 SGHAT and CDR2 FQNNGV. This CDR3 is 15 amino acids long. DNA of the CDR3: TGTGCCAGCAGGGGAGACAGGAGCTCCTACAATGAGCAGTTCTTC. Protein product: CASRGDRSSYNEQFF.

This clone was counted a single time. The chain carries TRBV5-1 and TRBJ2-7; 9 nucleotides agree with TRBD2. The CDR3 totals 15 residues. V shed 2 bases and J 3 bases; nucleotides not matched to a gene: 6. Germline CDR1 SGHRS, CDR2 YFSETQ. CDR3: CASSFNSGSNYEQYF. Written as DNA, the CDR3 is TGCGCCAGCAGCTTTAATAGCGGGAGTAACTACGAGCAGTACTTC. Using reference TRBV5-1 and TRBJ2-7 for the parts outside the CDR3, the full variable domain is KAGVTQTPRYLIKTRGQQVTLSCSPISGHRSVSWYQQTPGQGLQFLFEYFSETQRNKGNFPGRFSGRQFSNSRSEMNVSTLELGDSALYLCASSFNSGSNYEQYFGPGTRLTVT.

The chain uses TRBV27 and TRBJ1-2; possibly TRBD1 for D (6 bases). V lost 0 bases and J lost 7, with 6 bases in between. In germline, CDR1 is MNHEY, CDR2 SMNVEV (reference sequence). The CDR3 runs 12 residues. Here the CDR3 DNA reads TGTGCCAGCAGTTTATCAGGGGGTGGCTACACCTTC. Translation: CASSLSGGGYTF.

The gene calls are TRBV12-3 or TRBV12-4 and TRBJ2-1; maybe TRBD1 (6 bases). V was trimmed by 6 bases and J by 10 bases, leaving 10 bases between them. CDR3 length: 11 residues. The CDR3 region has the DNA TGTGCCAGCAGGGGGGCAGGGGAGCAGTTCTTC. Its protein product is CASRGAGEQFF.

The chain links TRBV2 to TRBJ2-7; D unclear. V lost 6 bases, J lost 7 bases, and 19 bases lay in between. Germline values: CDR1 SNHLY, CDR2 FYNNEI. This CDR3 region has 14 residues. The CDR3 loop reads CASREPTPLEEQYF. The CDR3 region has the DNA TGTGCCAGCAGGGAACCGACCCCCTTGGAGGAGCAGTACTTC.

The DNA of the CDR3 is TGTGCCAGCAGCACCAGGGTCCGGGCAAAGGGGATGAACACTGAAGCTTTCTTT. Its translation: CASSTRVRAKGMNTEAFF. The J gene is TRBJ1-1, the V gene TRBV21-1; no DNA check was done on the table's D call, TRBD1. TRBV21-1 is an annotated pseudogene. CDR3 length: 18 amino acids.

The V gene is TRBV10-2, the J gene TRBJ1-3; 7 bases map to TRBD1. The CDR3 runs to 13 residues. After removal of 7 bases from V and 7 bases from J, the junction contained 7 bases not matched to a gene. CDR1 and CDR2 (germline): WSHSY, SAAADI. The CDR3 DNA is TGCGCCAGCACCCCTTCCAGGGGGAACACCATATATTTT. This sequence encodes CASTPSRGNTIYF.

This rearrangement joins TRBV7-8 to TRBJ2-7; possibly TRBD2 for D (5 bases). This CDR3 is built from 14 residues. Trimming left V 1 base short and J 4 bases short, with 11 bases between. Germline CDR1 is SGHVS and CDR2 is FQNEAQ. CDR3: CASSLGLTQYEQYF. CDR3 in DNA: TGTGCCAGCAGCTTAGGACTAACCCAATACGAGCAGTACTTC.